Sequencing of this TCR beta chain was carried out in a study of blood T cell repertoires in COVID-19. This CDR3 has 13 amino acids. The germline V gene has CDR1 MGHDK and CDR2 SYGVNS. V lost 8 bases, J lost 9 bases, and 3 bases stayed unmatched. Two negative PCRs, clearance, or symptom resolution characterized the recovered Cohort 3 donors. TCRdb keeps only in-frame clones here, not all; method: immunoSEQ multiplex PCR. The repertoire holds roughly 220,000 clones, with about 87% as singletons. The TCR was taken from a woman in her twenties or thirties who had recovered from COVID-19. The sequenced sample was PBMCs or T cells enriched from blood (not recorded which). This chain connects TRBV25-1 to TRBJ1-6, with TRBD1 matching 11 bases. CDR3 DNA: TGTGCCAGCGTGGGGACAGGGGGTTCACCCCTCCACTTT. The encoded protein is CASVGTGGSPLHF. The full variable domain, in which reference TRBV25-1 and TRBJ1-6 provide the parts outside the CDR3, is EADIYQTPRYLVIGTGKKITLECSQTMGHDKMYWYQQDPGMELHLIHYSYGVNSTEKGDLSSESTVSRIRTEHFPLTLESARPSHTSQYLCASVGTGGSPLHFGNGTRLTVT.